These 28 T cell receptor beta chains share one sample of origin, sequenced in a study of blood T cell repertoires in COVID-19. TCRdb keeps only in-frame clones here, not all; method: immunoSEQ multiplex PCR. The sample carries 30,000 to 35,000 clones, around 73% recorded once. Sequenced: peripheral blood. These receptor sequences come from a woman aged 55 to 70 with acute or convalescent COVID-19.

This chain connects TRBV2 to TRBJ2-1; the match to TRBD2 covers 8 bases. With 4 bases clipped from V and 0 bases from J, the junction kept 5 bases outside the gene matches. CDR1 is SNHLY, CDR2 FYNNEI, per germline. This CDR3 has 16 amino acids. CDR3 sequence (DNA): TGTGCCAGCAGTGCGGGAGGGGGGAACTCCTACAATGAGCAGTTCTTC. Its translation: CASSAGGGNSYNEQFF.

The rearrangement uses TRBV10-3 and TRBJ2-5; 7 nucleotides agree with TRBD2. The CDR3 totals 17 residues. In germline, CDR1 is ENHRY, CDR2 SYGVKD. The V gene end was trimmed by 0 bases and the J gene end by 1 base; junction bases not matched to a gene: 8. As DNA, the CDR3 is TGTGCCATCAGTGAGTCGATGGTAGGCGGGGGCCAAGAGACCCAGTACTTC. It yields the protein CAISESMVGGGQETQYF.

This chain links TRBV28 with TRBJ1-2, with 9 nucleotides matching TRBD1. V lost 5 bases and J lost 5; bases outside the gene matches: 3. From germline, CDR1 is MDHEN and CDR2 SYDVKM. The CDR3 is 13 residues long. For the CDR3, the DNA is TGTGCCAGCAGTCCCGGGACAGGGTATGGCTACACCTTC. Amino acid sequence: CASSPGTGYGYTF.

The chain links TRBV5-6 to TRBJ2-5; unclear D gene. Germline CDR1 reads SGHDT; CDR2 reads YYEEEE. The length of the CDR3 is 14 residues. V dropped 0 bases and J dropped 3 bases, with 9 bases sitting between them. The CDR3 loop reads CASSLVDNKETQYF. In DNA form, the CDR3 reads TGTGCCAGCAGCTTGGTAGACAACAAAGAGACCCAGTACTTC.

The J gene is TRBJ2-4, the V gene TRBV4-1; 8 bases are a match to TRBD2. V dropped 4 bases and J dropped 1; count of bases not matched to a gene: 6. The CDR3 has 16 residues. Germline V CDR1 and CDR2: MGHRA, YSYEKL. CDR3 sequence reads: CASSPGGSGAKNIQYF. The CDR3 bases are TGCGCCAGCAGCCCGGGAGGGAGTGGGGCCAAAAACATTCAGTACTTC.

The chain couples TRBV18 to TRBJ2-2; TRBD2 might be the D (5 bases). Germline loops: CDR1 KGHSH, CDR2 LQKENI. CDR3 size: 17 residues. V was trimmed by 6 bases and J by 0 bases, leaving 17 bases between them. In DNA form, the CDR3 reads TGTGCCAGCTCTCCCCGGGTATTCGGGACGAACACCGGGGAGCTGTTTTTT. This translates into CASSPRVFGTNTGELFF.

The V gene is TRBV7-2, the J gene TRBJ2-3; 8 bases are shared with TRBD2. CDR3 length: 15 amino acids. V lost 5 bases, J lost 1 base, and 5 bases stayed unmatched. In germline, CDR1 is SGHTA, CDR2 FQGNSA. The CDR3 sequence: CASSPGGAGTDTQYF. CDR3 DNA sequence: TGTGCCAGCAGCCCGGGGGGGGCCGGCACAGATACGCAGTATTTT.

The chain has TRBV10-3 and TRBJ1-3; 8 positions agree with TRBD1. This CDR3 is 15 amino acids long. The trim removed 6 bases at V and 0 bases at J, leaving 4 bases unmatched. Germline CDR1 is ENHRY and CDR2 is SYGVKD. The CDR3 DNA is TGTGCCATCAGCCAGACAGGGGTCTCTGGAAACACCATATATTTT. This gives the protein CAISQTGVSGNTIYF.

The DNA of the CDR3 is TGTGCCAGCTCACCGGGACAGGGTTCTGTAAAACTGTTTTTT. It codes for CASSPGQGSVKLFF. The rearrangement links TRBV18 to TRBJ1-4, with 9 nucleotides matching TRBD1. The CDR3 runs to 14 residues. Trimming removed 3 bases from V and 10 bases from J; junction bases left unmatched: 6. Germline V gives CDR1 KGHSH, CDR2 LQKENI. Drawing the rest from reference TRBV18 and TRBJ1-4, the complete variable domain is NAGVMQNPRHLVRRRGQEARLRCSPMKGHSHVYWYRQLPEEGLKFMVYLQKENIIDESGMPKERFSAEFPKEGPSILRIQQVVRGDSAAYFCASSPGQGSVKLFFGSGTQLSVL.

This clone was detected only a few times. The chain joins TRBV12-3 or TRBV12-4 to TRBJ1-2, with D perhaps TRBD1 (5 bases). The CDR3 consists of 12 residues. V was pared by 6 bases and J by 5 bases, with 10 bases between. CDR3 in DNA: TGTGCCAGCAGGCTTCAGGGTTATGGCTACACCTTC. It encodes CASRLQGYGYTF.

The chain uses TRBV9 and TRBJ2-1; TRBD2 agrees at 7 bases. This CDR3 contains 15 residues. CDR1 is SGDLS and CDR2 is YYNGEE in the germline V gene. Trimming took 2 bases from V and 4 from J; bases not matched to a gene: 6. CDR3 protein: CASSVGSGDYNEQFF. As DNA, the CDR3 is TGTGCCAGCAGCGTTGGGAGCGGGGATTACAATGAGCAGTTCTTC.

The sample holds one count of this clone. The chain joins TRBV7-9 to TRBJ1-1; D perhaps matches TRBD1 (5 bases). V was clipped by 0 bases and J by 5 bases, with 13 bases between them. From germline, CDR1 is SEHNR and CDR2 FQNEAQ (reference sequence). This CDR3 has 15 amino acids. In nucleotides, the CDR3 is TGTGCCAGCAGCTTAGCCCTTTCCAGGGTAACTGAAGCTTTCTTT. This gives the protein CASSLALSRVTEAFF.

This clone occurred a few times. The CDR3 here is CASSFTVNTEAFF. As DNA, the CDR3 is TGCGCCAGCAGCTTCACTGTGAACACTGAAGCTTTCTTT. This chain connects TRBV5-1 to TRBJ1-1, with D uncertain. This CDR3 is 13 amino acids long. The V gene lost 2 bases and the J gene lost 0 bases, with 5 bases spanning the gap. Germline V lookup: CDR1 SGHRS, CDR2 YFSETQ.

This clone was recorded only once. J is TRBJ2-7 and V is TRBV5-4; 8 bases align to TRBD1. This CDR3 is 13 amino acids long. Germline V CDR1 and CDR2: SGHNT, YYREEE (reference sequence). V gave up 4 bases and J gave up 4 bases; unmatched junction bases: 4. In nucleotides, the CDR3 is TGTGCCAGCAGCCGCGGACAGGGTTACGAGCAGTACTTC. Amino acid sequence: CASSRGQGYEQYF.

CDR3 residues: CASSSVTIYF. The CDR3, as DNA: TGTGCCAGCAGTTCCGTCACCATATATTTT. The rearrangement joins TRBV28 to TRBJ1-3; D remains unclear. The CDR3 consists of 10 residues. Germline V lookup: CDR1 MDHEN, CDR2 SYDVKM. The germline V and J ends were trimmed by 4 bases and 9 bases, with 4 bases remaining between them.

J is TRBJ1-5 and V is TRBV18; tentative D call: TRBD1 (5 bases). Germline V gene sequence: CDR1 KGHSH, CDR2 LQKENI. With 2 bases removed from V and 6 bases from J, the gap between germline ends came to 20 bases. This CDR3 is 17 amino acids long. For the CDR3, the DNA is TGTGCCAGCTCACCATTAGGCTCCCAGGGTGACGGTCAGCCCCAGCATTTT. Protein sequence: CASSPLGSQGDGQPQHF.

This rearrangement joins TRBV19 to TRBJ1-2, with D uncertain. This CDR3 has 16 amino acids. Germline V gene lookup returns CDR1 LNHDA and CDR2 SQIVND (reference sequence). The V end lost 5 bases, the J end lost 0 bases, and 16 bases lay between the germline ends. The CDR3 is CASSGRSIGTNYGYTF. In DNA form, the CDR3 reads TGTGCCAGTAGTGGGAGGTCTATCGGGACTAACTATGGCTACACCTTC.

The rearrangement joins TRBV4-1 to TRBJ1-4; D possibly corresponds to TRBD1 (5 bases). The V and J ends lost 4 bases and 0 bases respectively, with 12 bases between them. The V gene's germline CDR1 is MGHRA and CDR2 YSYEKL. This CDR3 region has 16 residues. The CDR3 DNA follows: TGCGCCAGCAGCCCAAAAGCGGGGGCAACTAATGAAAAACTGTTTTTT. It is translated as CASSPKAGATNEKLFF.

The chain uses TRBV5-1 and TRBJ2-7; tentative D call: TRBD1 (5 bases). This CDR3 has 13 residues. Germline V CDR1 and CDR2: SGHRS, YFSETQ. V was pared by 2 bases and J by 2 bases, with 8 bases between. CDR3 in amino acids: CASSFLTAYEQYF. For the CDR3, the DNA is TGCGCCAGCAGCTTTTTGACAGCCTACGAGCAGTACTTC.

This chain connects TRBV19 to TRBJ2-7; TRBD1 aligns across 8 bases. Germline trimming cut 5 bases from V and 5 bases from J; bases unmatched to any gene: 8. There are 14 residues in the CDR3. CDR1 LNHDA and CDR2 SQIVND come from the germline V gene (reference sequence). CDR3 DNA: TGTGCCAGTAGTTTCGCAGGGGGCCGGGACGAGCAGTACTTC. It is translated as CASSFAGGRDEQYF. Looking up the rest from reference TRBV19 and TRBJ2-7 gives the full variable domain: DGGITQSPKYLFRKEGQNVTLSCEQNLNHDAMYWYRQDPGQGLRLIYYSQIVNDFQKGDIAEGYSVSREKKESFPLTVTSAQKNPTAFYLCASSFAGGRDEQYFGPGTRLTVT.

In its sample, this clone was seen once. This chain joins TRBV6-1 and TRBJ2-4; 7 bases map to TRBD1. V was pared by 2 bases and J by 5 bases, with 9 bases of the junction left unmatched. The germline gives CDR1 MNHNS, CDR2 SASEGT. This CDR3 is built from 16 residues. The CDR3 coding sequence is TGTGCCAGCAGTGAAATTCAGCGGCAGGGGGAAAACATTCAGTACTTC. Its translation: CASSEIQRQGENIQYF.

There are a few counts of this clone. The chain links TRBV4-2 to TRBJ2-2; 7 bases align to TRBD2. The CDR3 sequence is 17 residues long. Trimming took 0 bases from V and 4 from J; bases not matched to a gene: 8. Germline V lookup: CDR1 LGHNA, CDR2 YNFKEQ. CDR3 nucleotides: TGTGCCAGCAGCCAAGAACCGTCGGGGGGTGGCACCGGGGAGCTGTTTTTT. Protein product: CASSQEPSGGGTGELFF.

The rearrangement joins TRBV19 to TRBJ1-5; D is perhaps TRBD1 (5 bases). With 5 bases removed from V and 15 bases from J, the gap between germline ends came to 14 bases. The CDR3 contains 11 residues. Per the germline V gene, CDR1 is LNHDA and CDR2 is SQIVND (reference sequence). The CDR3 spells CASSSIGQSHF. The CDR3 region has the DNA TGTGCCAGTAGTTCGATAGGACAATCGCATTTT.

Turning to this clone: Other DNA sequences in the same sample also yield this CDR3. The CDR3 region is CASSPGTDYGYTF. CDR3 nucleotide sequence: TGTGCCAGCAGCCCTGGGACAGACTATGGCTACACCTTC. The J gene is TRBJ1-2, the V gene TRBV7-3; 7 nucleotides agree with TRBD1. This CDR3 region has 13 residues. Per germline, CDR1 SGHTA and CDR2 FQGTGA. V lost 5 bases and J lost 3; bases outside the gene matches: 3.

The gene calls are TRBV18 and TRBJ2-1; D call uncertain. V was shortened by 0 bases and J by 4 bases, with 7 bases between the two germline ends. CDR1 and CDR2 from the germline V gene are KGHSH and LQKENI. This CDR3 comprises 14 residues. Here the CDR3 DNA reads TGTGCCAGCTCACCACCGGCCCAGTACAATGAGCAGTTCTTC. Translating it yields CASSPPAQYNEQFF.

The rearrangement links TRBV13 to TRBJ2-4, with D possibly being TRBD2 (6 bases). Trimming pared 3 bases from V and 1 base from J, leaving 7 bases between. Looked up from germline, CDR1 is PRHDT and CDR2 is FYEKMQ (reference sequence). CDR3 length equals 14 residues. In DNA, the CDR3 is TGTGCCAGCAGCTTGGCGGGGGCCAAAAACATTCAGTACTTC. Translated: CASSLAGAKNIQYF.

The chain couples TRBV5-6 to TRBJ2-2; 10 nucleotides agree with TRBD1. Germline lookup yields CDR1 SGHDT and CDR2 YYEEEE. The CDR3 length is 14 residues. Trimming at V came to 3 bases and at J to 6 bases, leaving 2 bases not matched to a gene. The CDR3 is CASSWGQGPGELFF. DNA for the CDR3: TGTGCCAGCAGCTGGGGACAGGGGCCCGGGGAGCTGTTTTTT.

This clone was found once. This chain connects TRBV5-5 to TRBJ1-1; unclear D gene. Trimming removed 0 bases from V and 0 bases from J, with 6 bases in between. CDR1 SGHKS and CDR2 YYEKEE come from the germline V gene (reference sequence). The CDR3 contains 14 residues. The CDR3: CASSLASVNTEAFF. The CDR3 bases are TGTGCCAGCAGCTTGGCGAGCGTGAACACTGAAGCTTTCTTT.